This T cell receptor beta chain was captured by sequencing in a study of radiation and T cells in renal cell carcinoma. CDR3 size: 14 residues. Trimming at V came to 3 bases and at J to 7 bases, leaving 4 bases not matched to a gene. Germline V lookup: CDR1 MNHEY, CDR2 SMNVEV (reference sequence). As concerns this clone: Additional DNA sequences in this sample encode the identical CDR3.

Sequencing used immunoSEQ multiplex PCR; TCRdb keeps in-frame clones, though not all of them. This sample has 75,000 to 95,000 clones, with over 80% found just once. The time point here: blood 4 weeks post-SBRT, at nephrectomy. Treatment described: 15 Gy SBRT to primary tumor, nephrectomy 4 weeks later. The patient's renal cell carcinoma had clear cell pathology. This chain uses TRBV27 with TRBJ2-2; TRBD1 aligns across 8 bases. The TCR was taken from a man between 45 and 60 years old with renal cell carcinoma. Sequenced material: blood, taken from a patient whose treatment included radiotherapy and nephrectomy. CDR3 in amino acids: CASSFSGGGGELFF. As DNA, the CDR3 is TGTGCCAGCAGTTTCTCAGGGGGCGGCGGGGAGCTGTTTTTT.